This T cell receptor beta chain was sequenced during a study of blood T cell repertoires in COVID-19. Study as a whole: Both acute and convalescent COVID-19 samples were obtained from the United States, Italy and Spain. T cells, B-cell-depleted T cells, or PBMCs provided the cDNA or gDNA that served as material.

Authors' processing steps: Cell counts per sample came from amplifying reference gene primers. TCRdb's table, derived via immunoSEQ multiplex PCR, lists solely in-frame clones and lacks some. The V and J calls and clone size come from that table; D and trimming were worked out from the DNA. The sample has 20,000 to 25,000 clones; about 89% are singletons. CDR3 length: 13 amino acids. V lost 5 bases, J lost 4 bases, and 8 bases lay in between. The sequence was collected from a human donor with active COVID-19. The donor label of this sample is uncertain. Material for sequencing was peripheral blood. The chain is built from TRBV12-3 or TRBV12-4 and TRBJ2-2; D is possibly TRBD1 (5 bases). The CDR3 protein is CASSRQSTGELFF. The CDR3 DNA reads as TGTGCCAGCAGTCGACAGTCCACCGGGGAGCTGTTTTTT.